The 16 T cell receptor beta chains below were found in one sample sequenced in a study of shared clonotypes between healthy human individuals (dated by TCRdb to the early 2020s). CD8 naive samples were CD45RO-negative cells positively selected for CCR7, giving a CD45RA+CCR7+ population that excluded TemRA cells. The method was the immunoSEQ multiplex PCR assay. TCRdb's version of the immuneACCESS table is confined to in-frame rearrangements and falls short of the full clone set. An unresolved V gene accounts for under half of the shortfall where checked; the remainder is of unknown origin. This sample has 750,000 to 1,000,000 clones in its table, and around 93% of those were observed once. The ten most abundant clones make up less than 25% of the sample. The specimen was naive CD8+ T cells sorted from blood. The cell subset or site tag for this specimen amounts to: CD45RA+CCR7+. The receptors here all came from a man aged 25 to 45 in good health.

This clone was counted only a few times. The chain joins TRBV9 to TRBJ2-3; D is unresolved. In germline, CDR1 is SGDLS, CDR2 YYNGEE. The CDR3 extends over 13 amino acids. V shed 4 bases and J shed 2 bases, with 8 bases lying between them. The CDR3 here is CASSSINTDTQYF. The DNA of the CDR3 is TGTGCCAGCAGCTCCATCAACACAGATACGCAGTATTTT.

The rearrangement links TRBV7-2 to TRBJ2-7; D is unclear. CDR3 length: 14 amino acids. Germline V gene data show CDR1 as SGHTA and CDR2 as FQGNSA. Trimming removed 7 bases from V and 2 bases from J, with 15 bases in between. The CDR3 loop is CASTASSIPYEQYF. The CDR3 coding sequence is TGTGCCAGCACCGCCTCGTCTATCCCCTACGAGCAGTACTTC.

The chain couples TRBV6-1 to TRBJ2-1, with 10 positions matching TRBD2. This CDR3 has 16 amino acids. The V gene end was trimmed by 3 bases and the J gene end by 8 bases; junction bases not matched to a gene: 10. Germline values: CDR1 MNHNS, CDR2 SASEGT. CDR3 residues: CASSDLAGAIGDEQFF. CDR3 nucleotides: TGTGCCAGCAGTGATCTAGCGGGAGCTATCGGCGATGAGCAGTTCTTC.

The V call is TRBV19, the J call TRBJ1-1, with D maybe TRBD1 (6 bases). V was shortened by 5 bases and J by 10 bases, with 14 bases between the two germline ends. CDR3 length: 12 residues. Germline values: CDR1 LNHDA, CDR2 SQIVND (reference sequence). CDR3 nucleotides: TGTGCCAGTAGTCGACAGGATCTCGCAGCTTTCTTT. The encoded protein is CASSRQDLAAFF.

The gene calls are TRBV28 and TRBJ2-5; unclear D gene. Germline V gives CDR1 MDHEN, CDR2 SYDVKM. The V gene lost 6 bases and the J gene lost 0 bases, with 14 bases spanning the gap. The CDR3 sequence is 15 residues long. As DNA, the CDR3 is TGTGCCAGCAGCCTACTCACGGTTTACCAAGAGACCCAGTACTTC. Translating gives CASSLLTVYQETQYF.

This chain links TRBV7-9 with TRBJ2-3; perhaps TRBD1 as D (7 bases). The germline gives CDR1 SEHNR, CDR2 FQNEAQ (reference sequence). This CDR3 comprises 15 residues. With 5 bases removed from V and 4 bases from J, the gap between germline ends came to 16 bases. CDR3 nucleotides: TGTGCCAGCAGCCCTCAGGGGGGTGGCGCAGATACGCAGTATTTT. Translation gives CASSPQGGGADTQYF.

The chain has TRBV7-9 and TRBJ2-1; a weak D match, TRBD2 (6 bases). Trimming removed 1 base from V and 9 bases from J, with 13 bases in between. The CDR3 extends over 14 amino acids. Germline CDR1 reads SEHNR; CDR2 reads FQNEAQ (reference sequence). CDR3 amino acids: CASSLVTGAPEQFF. In DNA form, the CDR3 reads TGTGCCAGCAGCTTAGTTACGGGAGCCCCTGAGCAGTTCTTC.

Only one count was recorded for this clone. This chain uses TRBV7-9 with TRBJ2-5; D possibly matches TRBD1 or TRBD2 (5 bases each). Looked up from germline, CDR1 is SEHNR and CDR2 is FQNEAQ (reference sequence). V lost 8 bases and J lost 3, with 10 bases in between. This CDR3 contains 12 residues. The CDR3 nucleotides are TGTGCCAGCGCAGGGAGCAAAGAGACCCAGTACTTC. It encodes CASAGSKETQYF.

The chain is built from TRBV28 and TRBJ1-3; 7 bases match TRBD1. With 3 bases clipped from V and 8 bases from J, the junction kept 4 bases outside the gene matches. Germline lookup yields CDR1 MDHEN and CDR2 SYDVKM. The CDR3 length is 13 residues. The CDR3 protein is CASSLEGADTIYF. As DNA, the CDR3 is TGTGCCAGCAGTTTGGAGGGGGCAGACACCATATATTTT.

The rearrangement joins TRBV27 to TRBJ2-7; perhaps TRBD1 as D (6 bases). The length of the CDR3 is 16 residues. Germline CDR1 is MNHEY and CDR2 is SMNVEV (reference sequence). Trimming took 5 bases from V and 0 from J, leaving 17 bases between them. Here the CDR3 reads CASSKFGQSSSYEQYF. CDR3 DNA: TGTGCCAGCAGTAAATTTGGACAGAGTAGCTCCTACGAGCAGTACTTC.

The chain carries TRBV9 and TRBJ2-7; TRBD2 might be the D (7 bases). The CDR3 covers 13 residues. V was shortened by 4 bases and J by 4 bases, with 12 bases between the two germline ends. The germline gives CDR1 SGDLS, CDR2 YYNGEE. The CDR3 region has the DNA TGTGCCAGCAGCCCTAAGGGGGGGTACGAGCAGTACTTC. Amino acids: CASSPKGGYEQYF.

Worth noting for this clone: Within the sample, other DNA sequences also encode this same CDR3. The chain links TRBV11-3 to TRBJ2-1; D is unresolved. Germline loops: CDR1 SGHNT, CDR2 YENEEA. This CDR3 is 15 amino acids long. The V end lost 1 base, the J end lost 0 bases, and 7 bases lay between the germline ends. In DNA, the CDR3 is TGTGCCAGCAGCTTAGGAAGGAGCTCCTACAATGAGCAGTTCTTC. This translates into CASSLGRSSYNEQFF.

The chain joins TRBV5-4 to TRBJ2-7; a weak D match, TRBD2 (5 bases). The germline V and J ends were trimmed by 1 base and 5 bases, with 7 bases remaining between them. CDR1 is SGHNT and CDR2 is YYREEE in the germline V gene (reference sequence). The CDR3 is made up of 12 amino acids. The CDR3 region is CASSLFGDEQYF. For the CDR3, the DNA is TGTGCCAGCAGCTTGTTCGGGGACGAGCAGTACTTC.

A note on this clone: This sample also contains other DNA sequences that code for the same CDR3. The chain is built from TRBV18 and TRBJ2-1; the match to TRBD2 covers 9 bases. CDR1 is KGHSH and CDR2 is LQKENI in the germline V gene. V trimming: 2 bases; J trimming: 2 bases; junction bases outside the gene matches: 1. The CDR3 runs 15 residues. The DNA for the CDR3 is TGTGCCAGCTCACCATCTAGCGGGGCCTACAATGAGCAGTTCTTC. Protein: CASSPSSGAYNEQFF. Drawing the rest from reference TRBV18 and TRBJ2-1, the complete variable domain is NAGVMQNPRHLVRRRGQEARLRCSPMKGHSHVYWYRQLPEEGLKFMVYLQKENIIDESGMPKERFSAEFPKEGPSILRIQQVVRGDSAAYFCASSPSSGAYNEQFFGPGTRLTVL.

The gene calls are TRBV27 and TRBJ1-5, with a weak D call TRBD1 (6 bases). The CDR3 has 15 residues. The germline V gene encodes CDR1 MNHEY and CDR2 SMNVEV (reference sequence). V lost 5 bases to trimming and J lost 5 bases, with 16 bases between them. The CDR3 DNA sequence: TGTGCCAGCAGTCTCGGGACGGGGGCTTATCAGCCCCAGCATTTT. Its protein is CASSLGTGAYQPQHF.

The genes are TRBV6-4 and TRBJ2-1; 7 nucleotides agree with TRBD1. Germline trimming cut 4 bases from V and 1 base from J; bases unmatched to any gene: 4. The CDR3 is made up of 15 amino acids. Germline V CDR1 and CDR2: MRHNA, SNTAGT. CDR3 sequence reads: CASSVDRESYNEQFF. The CDR3 bases are TGTGCCAGCAGTGTCGACAGGGAGTCCTACAATGAGCAGTTCTTC.